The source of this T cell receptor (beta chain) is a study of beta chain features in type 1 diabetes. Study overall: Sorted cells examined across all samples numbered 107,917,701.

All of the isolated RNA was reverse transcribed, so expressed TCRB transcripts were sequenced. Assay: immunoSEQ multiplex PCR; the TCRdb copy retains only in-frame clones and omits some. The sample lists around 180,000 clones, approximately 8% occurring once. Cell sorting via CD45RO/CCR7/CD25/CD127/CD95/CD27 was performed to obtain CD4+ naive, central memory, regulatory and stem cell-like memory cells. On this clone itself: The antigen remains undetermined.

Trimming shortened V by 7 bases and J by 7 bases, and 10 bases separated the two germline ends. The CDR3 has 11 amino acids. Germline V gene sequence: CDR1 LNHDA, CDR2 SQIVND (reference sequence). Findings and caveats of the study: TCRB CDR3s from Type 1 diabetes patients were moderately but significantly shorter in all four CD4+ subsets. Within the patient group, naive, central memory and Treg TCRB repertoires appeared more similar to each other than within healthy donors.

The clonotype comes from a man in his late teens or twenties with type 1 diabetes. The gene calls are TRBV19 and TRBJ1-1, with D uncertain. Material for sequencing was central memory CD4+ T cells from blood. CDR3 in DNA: TGTGCCAGTATGAGGTGGAGTGAAGCTTTCTTT. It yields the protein CASMRWSEAFF.